One and the same sample provided the 30 T cell receptor beta chains below, sequenced in a study of T cell responses to AZD1222 COVID-19 vaccine. TCRdb's copy holds only in-frame clones and misses some; the assay was immunoSEQ multiplex PCR. There are some 150,000 clones in the sample; roughly nine tenths occur only once, and around 1.9% lies in the top ten. The starting material was peripheral blood, obtained on day 0 of AZD1222 vaccination. All receptors come from an adult in good health.

V gene TRBV5-1 combines with J gene TRBJ2-7, with TRBD1 matching 10 bases. Germline loops: CDR1 SGHRS, CDR2 YFSETQ. CDR3 size: 17 residues. The V and J ends lost 4 bases and 4 bases, in that order; junction bases with no gene match: 14. CDR3 bases: TGCGCCAGCAGCGTACGGGGTGGGACAGGGGCTTTGTACGAGCAGTACTTC. It codes for CASSVRGGTGALYEQYF.

Only one count was recorded for this clone. V and J are TRBV27 and TRBJ2-1; 7 bases match TRBD2. Trimming at V came to 6 bases and at J to 0 bases, leaving 5 bases not matched to a gene. There are 15 residues in the CDR3. Germline CDR1 and CDR2: MNHEY and SMNVEV (reference sequence). CDR3 loop: CASRLAGSSYNEQFF. The DNA of the CDR3 is TGTGCCAGCAGGTTAGCGGGCAGCTCCTACAATGAGCAGTTCTTC.

CDR3 sequence (DNA): TGTGCCAGCAGCGCAGGACAGGGGTTGCAGCCCCAGCATTTT. As protein: CASSAGQGLQPQHF. V and J are TRBV7-2 and TRBJ1-5; 9 bases map to TRBD1. V shed 5 bases and J 7 bases; nucleotides not matched to a gene: 6. CDR3 length: 14 residues. CDR1 and CDR2 from the germline V gene are SGHTA and FQGNSA.

This chain connects TRBV2 to TRBJ2-1, with D perhaps matching TRBD1 or TRBD2 (5 bases each). From germline, CDR1 is SNHLY and CDR2 FYNNEI. The CDR3 consists of 15 residues. The CDR3 protein is CAVQRGPSSYNEQFF. As DNA, the CDR3 is TGTGCTGTTCAGAGGGGACCGAGCTCCTACAATGAGCAGTTCTTC.

The CDR3 region has the DNA TGCGCCAGCAGCCAAGAGAGTAGCTCCTACAATGAGCAGTTCTTC. The encoded protein is CASSQESSSYNEQFF. The chain joins TRBV4-3 to TRBJ2-1; D unclear. Trimming cost V 0 bases and J 0 bases, with 6 bases left between them. Germline-derived CDR1 and CDR2 are LGHNA and YSLEER. The CDR3 consists of 15 residues.

The DNA of the CDR3 is TGTGCCACCAGTGAGGCAGGCCCTGTCGGAGAGACCCAGTACTTC. As protein: CATSEAGPVGETQYF. This chain joins TRBV24-1 and TRBJ2-5; D uncertain. This CDR3 contains 15 residues. Germline CDR1 is KGHDR and CDR2 is SFDVKD. The germline V and J ends were trimmed by 4 bases and 4 bases, with 15 bases remaining between them.

The chain employs TRBV2 and TRBJ2-7, with 8 bases identical to TRBD1. Germline V gene data show CDR1 as SNHLY and CDR2 as FYNNEI. V dropped 6 bases and J dropped 6; count of bases not matched to a gene: 10. CDR3 size: 14 residues. For the CDR3, the DNA is TGTGCCAGCAGAGGACCCGGGACAGGCGCCGAGCAGTACTTC. Translated, it gives CASRGPGTGAEQYF.

The chain couples TRBV2 to TRBJ2-1; D remains unclear. Trimming removed 5 bases from V and 2 bases from J, with 4 bases in between. The CDR3 consists of 12 residues. Germline CDR1 SNHLY, CDR2 FYNNEI. The CDR3 sequence is CASSPAYNEQFF. CDR3 in DNA: TGTGCCAGCAGTCCGGCCTACAATGAGCAGTTCTTC.

This clone appeared a single time. V gene TRBV9 combines with J gene TRBJ2-3, with D maybe TRBD1 (6 bases). The CDR3 has 13 amino acids. Germline lookup yields CDR1 SGDLS and CDR2 YYNGEE. Trimming removed 4 bases from V and 4 bases from J, with 10 bases in between. CDR3 amino acids: CASSKRQADTQYF. The CDR3 nucleotides read TGTGCCAGCAGCAAGCGACAGGCAGATACGCAGTATTTT.

About this clone itself: One end of the junction does not line up with germline, which may come from a read error. The J gene is TRBJ1-2, the V gene TRBV7-7; D is uncertain. The CDR3 sequence is 11 residues long. The germline V gene has CDR1 SSHAT and CDR2 FNYEAQ (reference sequence). The CDR3: CASSSRDGYTF. In DNA form, the CDR3 reads TGTGCTAGCAGCTCTCGAGACGGCTACACCTTC.

The chain joins TRBV12-5 to TRBJ1-5; D remains unclear. V lost 7 bases to trimming and J lost 7 bases, with 17 bases between them. Germline-derived CDR1 and CDR2 are LGHNT and FRNRAP. This CDR3 contains 14 residues. The CDR3 spells CASAVRKEAQPQHF. In DNA form, the CDR3 reads TGTGCTAGTGCGGTAAGGAAGGAGGCGCAGCCCCAGCATTTT. The full variable domain, completed using reference TRBV12-5 and TRBJ1-5, is DARVTQTPRHKVTEMGQEVTMRCQPILGHNTVFWYRQTMMQGLELLAYFRNRAPLDDSGMPKDRFSAEMPDATLATLKIQPSEPRDSAVYFCASAVRKEAQPQHFGDGTRLSIL.

This chain joins TRBV11-2 and TRBJ2-3; the match to TRBD2 covers 11 bases. This CDR3 has 16 residues. J gave up 2 bases and V 4 bases, and 5 bases lay outside the gene matches. Germline V gene data show CDR1 as SGHAT and CDR2 as FQNNGV. The CDR3: CASSSIAGGLTDTQYF. As DNA, the CDR3 is TGTGCCAGCAGCTCCATAGCGGGGGGGCTCACAGATACGCAGTATTTT.

The chain is built from TRBV10-3 and TRBJ2-2, with D uncertain. Germline-derived CDR1 and CDR2 are ENHRY and SYGVKD. The V and J ends lost 7 bases and 2 bases respectively, with 11 bases between them. The CDR3 is made up of 14 amino acids. CDR3 sequence reads: CAITETANTGELFF. The CDR3 DNA reads TGTGCCATCACCGAGACGGCAAACACCGGGGAGCTGTTTTTT.

The chain has TRBV6-5 and TRBJ2-5; D might be TRBD2 (5 bases). The germline V gene encodes CDR1 MNHEY and CDR2 SVGAGI. V was clipped by 0 bases and J by 1 base, with 6 bases between them. The CDR3 loop spans 14 amino acids. CDR3 bases: TGTGCCAGCAGTTACTCGGCGGGCCAAGAGACCCAGTACTTC. This sequence encodes CASSYSAGQETQYF.

For the CDR3, the DNA is TGTGCCAGCAGCCGCTACACCCGCTCCTACGAGCAGTACTTC. Encoded protein: CASSRYTRSYEQYF. V is TRBV5-8 and J is TRBJ2-7, with D hard to call. The V gene's germline CDR1 is SGHTS and CDR2 YDEGEE. V was shortened by 4 bases and J by 0 bases, with 11 bases between the two germline ends. The CDR3 contains 14 residues.

The chain joins TRBV11-2 to TRBJ2-5; perhaps TRBD1 as D (5 bases). The CDR3 runs to 15 residues. Trimming left V 0 bases short and J 1 base short, with 9 bases between. Germline loops: CDR1 SGHAT, CDR2 FQNNGV. In nucleotides, the CDR3 is TGTGCCAGCAGCTTAGATGGGGCAGGCCAAGAGACCCAGTACTTC. Amino acid sequence: CASSLDGAGQETQYF. The entire variable domain, with the rest obtained from reference TRBV11-2 and TRBJ2-5, is as follows: EAGVAQSPRYKIIEKRQSVAFWCNPISGHATLYWYQQILGQGPKLLIQFQNNGVVDDSQLPKDRFSAERLKGVDSTLKIQPAKLEDSAVYLCASSLDGAGQETQYFGPGTRLLVL.

The DNA of the CDR3 is TGTGCCAGCAGTCTAGATGGGGGCATTTCGGGCACTGAAGCTTTCTTT. Encoded protein: CASSLDGGISGTEAFF. This rearrangement joins TRBV6-4 to TRBJ1-1; possible D gene TRBD1, 6 bases. CDR1 MRHNA and CDR2 SNTAGT come from the germline V gene. The ends were cut back, 5 bases at V and 4 bases at J, with 20 bases in the middle. The CDR3 runs to 16 residues.

The chain employs TRBV7-2 and TRBJ2-3; 15 nucleotides align to TRBD2. V lost 4 bases to trimming and J lost 3 bases; unmatched junction nucleotides: 2. From germline, CDR1 is SGHTA and CDR2 FQGNSA. There are 16 residues in the CDR3. DNA of the CDR3: TGTGCCAGCAGCTGGACTAGCGGGGGGGCAACAGATACGCAGTATTTT. Translated: CASSWTSGGATDTQYF.

This rearrangement joins TRBV10-3 to TRBJ2-5; D not resolved. Germline assignment: CDR1 ENHRY and CDR2 SYGVKD. This CDR3 has 14 residues. V gave up 0 bases and J gave up 2 bases, with 7 bases separating them. The CDR3 reads CAISESLLQETQYF. CDR3 DNA sequence: TGTGCCATCAGTGAGTCGCTCTTACAAGAGACCCAGTACTTC.

The chain uses TRBV12-3 or TRBV12-4 and TRBJ1-6; possibly TRBD1 for D (5 bases). The CDR3 contains 13 residues. The V gene lost 2 bases and the J gene lost 11 bases, with 10 bases spanning the gap. The CDR3 DNA reads as TGTGCCAGCAGTTTAATGGGGGTGGCACCCCTCCACTTT. Translated: CASSLMGVAPLHF.

This clone was detected only a few times. The gene calls are TRBV27 and TRBJ1-2, with 8 bases fitting TRBD1. The CDR3 contains 14 residues. The V gene's germline CDR1 is MNHEY and CDR2 SMNVEV (reference sequence). V was clipped by 8 bases and J by 0 bases; unmatched bases: 5. The CDR3 spells CASAIQGANYGYTF. In nucleotides, the CDR3 is TGTGCCAGCGCGATACAGGGGGCTAACTATGGCTACACCTTC.

The rearrangement joins TRBV15 to TRBJ2-7, with 7 positions matching TRBD1. V was clipped by 3 bases and J by 4 bases; unmatched bases: 6. The CDR3 consists of 14 residues. The V gene's germline CDR1 is LNHNV and CDR2 YYDKDF (reference sequence). CDR3: CATSSTGERYEQYF. The CDR3 DNA is TGTGCCACCAGCAGCACAGGGGAGCGGTACGAGCAGTACTTC.

In this sample, this clone turned up a few times. The rearrangement links TRBV3-1 (or the pseudogene TRBV3-2) to TRBJ2-7; TRBD1 aligns across 11 bases. CDR1 LGHDT and CDR2 YNNKEL come from the germline V gene (reference sequence). The J segment lost 5 bases and the V segment lost 5 bases, leaving 5 bases of the junction unmatched. The CDR3 is made up of 14 amino acids. The CDR3 region is CASSGQGALDEQYF. DNA of the CDR3: TGTGCCAGCAGCGGACAGGGGGCCCTCGACGAGCAGTACTTC.

The chain carries TRBV18 and TRBJ1-6, with D possibly matching TRBD1 (5 bases). V lost 8 bases, J lost 8 bases, and 13 bases lay in between. The CDR3 has 13 amino acids. CDR1 and CDR2 from the germline V gene are KGHSH and LQKENI. CDR3 in amino acids: CASARGGDSPLHF. The CDR3 DNA follows: TGTGCCAGCGCGCGGGGGGGGGATTCACCCCTCCACTTT.

The chain employs TRBV4-2 and TRBJ2-2; perhaps TRBD2 as D (6 bases). Germline V gene sequence: CDR1 LGHNA, CDR2 YNFKEQ. Trimming took 4 bases from V and 0 from J, leaving 12 bases between them. The CDR3 sequence is 16 residues long. CDR3 DNA sequence: TGTGCCAGCAGCCGGCTAACGGGGGCGAACACCGGGGAGCTGTTTTTT. This translates into CASSRLTGANTGELFF.

J is TRBJ1-2 and V is TRBV1; the table gives TRBD1 as D, unverified against the DNA. TRBV1 is a documented pseudogene. CDR3 length: 16 amino acids. The CDR3 protein is CTSSQEMAGCNYGYTF. The CDR3, as DNA: TGCACCAGCAGCCAAGAAATGGCAGGTTGTAACTATGGCTACACCTTC.

This chain connects TRBV6-5 to TRBJ1-5, with D perhaps matching TRBD1 (5 bases). The CDR3 is 15 residues long. Germline CDR1 reads MNHEY; CDR2 reads SVGAGI. Trimming stripped 6 bases from V and 3 bases from J, with 15 bases between. The CDR3 sequence is CASRSRQGYNQPQHF. The CDR3 nucleotides read TGTGCCAGCAGATCGAGGCAGGGTTACAATCAGCCCCAGCATTTT.

J is TRBJ1-3 and V is TRBV3-1 (or the pseudogene TRBV3-2); TRBD1 aligns across 7 bases. The ends lost 1 base at V and 2 bases at J; junction bases unmatched: 8. Per the germline V gene, CDR1 is LGHDT and CDR2 is YNNKEL (reference sequence). There are 17 residues in the CDR3. DNA for the CDR3: TGTGCCAGCAGCCAAGGGTTGGGAGGGGGCCCTGGAAACACCATATATTTT. Residues: CASSQGLGGGPGNTIYF.

The rearrangement uses TRBV15 and TRBJ2-7, with D perhaps matching TRBD1 (7 bases). V lost 5 bases and J lost 2, with 13 bases in between. The CDR3 contains 14 residues. Germline CDR1 reads LNHNV; CDR2 reads YYDKDF (reference sequence). The CDR3: CATSRGGGTYEQYF. CDR3 DNA sequence: TGTGCCACCAGCCGAGGGGGCGGGACCTACGAGCAGTACTTC.

The chain is built from TRBV2 and TRBJ2-7; D is perhaps TRBD2 (6 bases). Trimming took 5 bases from V and 1 from J, leaving 21 bases between them. CDR3 length: 17 amino acids. Germline V gene lookup returns CDR1 SNHLY and CDR2 FYNNEI. CDR3 coding DNA: TGTGCCAGCAGTATAATCAACAACGGGGGTCCGTCCTACGAGCAGTACTTC. Protein: CASSIINNGGPSYEQYF.